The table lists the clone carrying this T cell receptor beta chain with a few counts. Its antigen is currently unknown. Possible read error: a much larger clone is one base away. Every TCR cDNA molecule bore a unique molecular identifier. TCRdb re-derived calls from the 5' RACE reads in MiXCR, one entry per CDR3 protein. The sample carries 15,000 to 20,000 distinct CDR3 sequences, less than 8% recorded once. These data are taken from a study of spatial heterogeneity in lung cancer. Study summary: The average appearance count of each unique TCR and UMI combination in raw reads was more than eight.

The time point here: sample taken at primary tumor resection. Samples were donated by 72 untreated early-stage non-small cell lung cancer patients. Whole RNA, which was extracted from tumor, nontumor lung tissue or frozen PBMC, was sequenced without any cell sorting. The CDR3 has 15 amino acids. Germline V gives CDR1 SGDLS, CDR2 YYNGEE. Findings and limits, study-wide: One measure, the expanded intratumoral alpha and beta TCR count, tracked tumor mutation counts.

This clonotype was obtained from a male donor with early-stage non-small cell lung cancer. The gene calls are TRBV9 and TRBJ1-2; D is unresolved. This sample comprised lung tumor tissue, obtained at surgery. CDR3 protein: CASSVATASTYGDTF. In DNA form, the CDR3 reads TGTGCCAGCAGCGTAGCTACGGCTTCTACTTATGGCGACACCTTC.